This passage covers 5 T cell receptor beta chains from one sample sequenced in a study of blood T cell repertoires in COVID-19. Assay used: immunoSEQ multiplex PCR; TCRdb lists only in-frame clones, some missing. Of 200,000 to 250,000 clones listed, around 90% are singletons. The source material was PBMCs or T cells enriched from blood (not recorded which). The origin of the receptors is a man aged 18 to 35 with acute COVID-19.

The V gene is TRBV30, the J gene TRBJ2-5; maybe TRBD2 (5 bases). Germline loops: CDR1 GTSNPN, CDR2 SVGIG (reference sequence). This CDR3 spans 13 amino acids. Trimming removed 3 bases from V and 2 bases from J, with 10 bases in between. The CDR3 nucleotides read TGTGCCTGGAGCCCGGGATCGCAAGAGACCCAGTACTTC. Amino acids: CAWSPGSQETQYF.

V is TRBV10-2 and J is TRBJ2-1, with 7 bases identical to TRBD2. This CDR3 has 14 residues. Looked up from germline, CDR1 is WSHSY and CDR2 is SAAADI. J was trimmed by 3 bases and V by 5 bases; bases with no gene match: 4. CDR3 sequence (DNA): TGCGCCAGCAGTTACCGGGACTACTACAATGAGCAGTTCTTC. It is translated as CASSYRDYYNEQFF.

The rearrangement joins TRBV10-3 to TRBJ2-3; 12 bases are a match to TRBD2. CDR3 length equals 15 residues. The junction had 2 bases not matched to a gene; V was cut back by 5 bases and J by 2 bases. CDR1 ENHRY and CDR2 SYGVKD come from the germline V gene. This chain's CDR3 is CAISRTSGNTDTQYF. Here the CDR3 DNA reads TGTGCCATCAGTCGGACTAGCGGGAACACAGATACGCAGTATTTT.

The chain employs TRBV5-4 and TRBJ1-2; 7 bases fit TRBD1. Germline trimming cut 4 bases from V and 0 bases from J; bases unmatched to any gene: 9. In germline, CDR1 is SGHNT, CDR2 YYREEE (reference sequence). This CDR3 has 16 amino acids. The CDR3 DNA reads TGTGCCAGCAGCCCGGGTGGGACAGAAGCTAACTATGGCTACACCTTC. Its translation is CASSPGGTEANYGYTF.

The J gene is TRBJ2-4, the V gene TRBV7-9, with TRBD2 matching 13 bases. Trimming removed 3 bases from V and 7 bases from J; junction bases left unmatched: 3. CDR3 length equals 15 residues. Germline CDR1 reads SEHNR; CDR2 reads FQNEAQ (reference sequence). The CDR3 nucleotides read TGTGCCAGCAGCTTGACTAGCGGGAGGAGTAACATTCAGTACTTC. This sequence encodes CASSLTSGRSNIQYF. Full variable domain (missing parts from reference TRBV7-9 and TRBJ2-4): DTGVSQNPRHKITKRGQNVTFRCDPISEHNRLYWYRQTLGQGPEFLTYFQNEAQLEKSRLLSDRFSAERPKGSFSTLEIQRTEQGDSAMYLCASSLTSGRSNIQYFGAGTRLSVL.